The 9 T cell receptor beta chains reported below all come from one sample, sequenced in a study of blood T cell repertoires in COVID-19. TCRdb's copy holds only in-frame clones and misses some; the assay was immunoSEQ multiplex PCR. The table shows more than 150,000 clones, with just over 85% occurring only once. The sample was peripheral blood. These receptors all come from a man aged 50 to 59 with active or convalescent COVID-19.

The chain joins TRBV7-3 to TRBJ2-1; 8 nucleotides line up with TRBD2. The CDR3 is 14 amino acids. V dropped 2 bases and J dropped 8; count of bases not matched to a gene: 5. Germline-derived CDR1 and CDR2 are SGHTA and FQGTGA. The CDR3 DNA reads as TGTGCCAGCAGCTTAGGAGGGACTAGTGATGAGCAGTTCTTC. Translating it yields CASSLGGTSDEQFF.

This chain uses TRBV6-5 with TRBJ2-1, with 9 bases lining up with TRBD1. This CDR3 is built from 15 residues. V was pared by 2 bases and J by 6 bases, with 5 bases of the junction left unmatched. Per the germline V gene, CDR1 is MNHEY and CDR2 is SVGAGI. CDR3 region: CASSYEGQGGNEQFF. CDR3 coding DNA: TGTGCCAGCAGTTACGAGGGACAGGGTGGCAATGAGCAGTTCTTC.

The chain uses TRBV7-2 and TRBJ2-1; D is undetermined. The CDR3 extends over 15 amino acids. The germline V and J ends were trimmed by 2 bases and 1 base, with 9 bases remaining between them. The germline CDR1 and CDR2 sequences are SGHTA and FQGNSA. The DNA for the CDR3 is TGTGCCAGCAGCTTATCCTCTACGTCCTACAATGAGCAGTTCTTC. This gives the protein CASSLSSTSYNEQFF.

The gene calls are TRBV15 and TRBJ2-7; the match to TRBD2 covers 11 bases. The CDR3 runs 16 residues. The germline V gene has CDR1 LNHNV and CDR2 YYDKDF (reference sequence). The J segment lost 6 bases and the V segment lost 2 bases, leaving 9 bases of the junction unmatched. CDR3 loop: CATSRSLTSGDVEQYF. The CDR3 DNA reads TGTGCCACCAGCAGATCCTTGACTAGCGGGGACGTCGAGCAGTACTTC.

The rearrangement joins TRBV29-1 to TRBJ2-3; D is undetermined. Germline V lookup: CDR1 SQVTM, CDR2 ANQGSEA. The CDR3 is made up of 10 amino acids. V was shortened by 4 bases and J by 9 bases, with 8 bases between the two germline ends. CDR3 amino acids: CSVAFTTQYF. The DNA for the CDR3 is TGCAGCGTTGCATTTACAACGCAGTATTTT.

The V and J genes are TRBV23-1 and TRBJ1-4, with D perhaps matching TRBD1 (5 bases). TRBV23-1 is an open reading frame whose function is uncertain. V was pared by 8 bases and J by 0 bases, with 16 bases between. CDR3 size: 16 residues. CDR3 nucleotide sequence: TGCGCCAGCCTTTCAGGGTACCCTGCAACTAATGAAAAACTGTTTTTT. Translation gives CASLSGYPATNEKLFF.

V gene TRBV15 combines with J gene TRBJ1-5; no definite D call. Trimming pared 0 bases from V and 5 bases from J, leaving 5 bases between. Germline V gives CDR1 LNHNV, CDR2 YYDKDF (reference sequence). The CDR3 is 13 amino acids. CDR3 sequence: CATSRDIHQPQHF. The CDR3 nucleotides are TGTGCCACCAGCAGAGATATCCATCAGCCCCAGCATTTT.

CDR3: CAIRSEPLDTQYF. The CDR3 coding sequence is TGTGCCATCAGGAGCGAGCCGTTAGATACGCAGTATTTT. This chain joins TRBV10-3 and TRBJ2-3, with no clear D. From germline, CDR1 is ENHRY and CDR2 SYGVKD. V was shortened by 6 bases and J by 5 bases, with 12 bases between the two germline ends. The CDR3 extends over 13 amino acids.

The chain recombines TRBV11-3 with TRBJ2-7, with 7 positions matching TRBD1. The CDR3 runs 18 residues. The germline V gene has CDR1 SGHNT and CDR2 YENEEA. J gave up 1 base and V 0 bases, and 12 bases lay outside the gene matches. DNA of the CDR3: TGTGCCAGCAGCTTAGATCACCCAGGGACAGCTCGTTCCTACGAGCAGTACTTC. It codes for CASSLDHPGTARSYEQYF.